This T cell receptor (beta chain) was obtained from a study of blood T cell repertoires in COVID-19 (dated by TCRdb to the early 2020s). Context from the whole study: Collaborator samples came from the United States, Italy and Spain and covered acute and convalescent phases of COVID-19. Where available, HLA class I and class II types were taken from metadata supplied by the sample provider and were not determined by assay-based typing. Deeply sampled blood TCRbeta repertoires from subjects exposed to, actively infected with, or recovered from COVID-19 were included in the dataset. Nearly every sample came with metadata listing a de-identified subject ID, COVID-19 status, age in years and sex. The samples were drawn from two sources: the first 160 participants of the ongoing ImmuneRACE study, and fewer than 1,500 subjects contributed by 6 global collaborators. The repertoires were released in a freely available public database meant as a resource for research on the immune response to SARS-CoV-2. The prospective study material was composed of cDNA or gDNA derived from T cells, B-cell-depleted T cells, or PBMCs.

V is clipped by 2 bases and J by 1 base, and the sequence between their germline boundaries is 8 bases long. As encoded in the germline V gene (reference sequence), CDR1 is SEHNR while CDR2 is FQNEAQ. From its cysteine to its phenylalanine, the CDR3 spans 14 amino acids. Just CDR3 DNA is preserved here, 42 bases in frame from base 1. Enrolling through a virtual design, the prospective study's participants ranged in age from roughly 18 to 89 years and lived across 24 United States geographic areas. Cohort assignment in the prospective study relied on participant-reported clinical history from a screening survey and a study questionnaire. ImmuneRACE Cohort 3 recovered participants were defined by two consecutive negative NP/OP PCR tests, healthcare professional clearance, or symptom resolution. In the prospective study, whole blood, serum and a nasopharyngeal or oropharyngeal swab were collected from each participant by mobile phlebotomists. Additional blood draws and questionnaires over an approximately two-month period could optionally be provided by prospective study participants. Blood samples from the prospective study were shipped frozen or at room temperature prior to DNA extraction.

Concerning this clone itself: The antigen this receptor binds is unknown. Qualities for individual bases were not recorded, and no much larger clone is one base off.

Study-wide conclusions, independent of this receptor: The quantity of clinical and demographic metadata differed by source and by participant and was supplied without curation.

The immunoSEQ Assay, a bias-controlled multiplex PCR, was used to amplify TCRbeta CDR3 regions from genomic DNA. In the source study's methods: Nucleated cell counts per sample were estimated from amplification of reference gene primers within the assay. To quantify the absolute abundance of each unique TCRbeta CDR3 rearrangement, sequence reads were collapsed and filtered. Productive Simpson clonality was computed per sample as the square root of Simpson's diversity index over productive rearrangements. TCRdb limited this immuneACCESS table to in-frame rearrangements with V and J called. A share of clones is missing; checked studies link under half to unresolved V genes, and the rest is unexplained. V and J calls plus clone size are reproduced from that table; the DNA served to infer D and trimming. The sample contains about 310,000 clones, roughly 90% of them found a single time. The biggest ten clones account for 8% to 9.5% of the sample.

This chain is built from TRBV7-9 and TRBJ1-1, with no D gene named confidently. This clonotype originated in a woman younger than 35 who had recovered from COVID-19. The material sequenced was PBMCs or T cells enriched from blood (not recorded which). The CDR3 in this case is CASSLSATNTEAFF. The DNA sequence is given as TGTGCCAGCAGCTTAAGCGCGACGAACACTGAAGCTTTCTTT.